The 24 T cell receptor beta chains below come from one sample, sequenced in a study of spatial heterogeneity in lung cancer. General study results and limits: For expanded intratumoral alpha and beta TCRs, counts tracked tumor mutation counts.

One entry per CDR3 protein results from TCRdb running MiXCR on the 5' RACE reads. The data contain thousands of distinct CDR3 sequences, 6.5% to 8.5% of them singletons. What these receptors recognize is not known. Time point: sample taken at primary tumor resection. The specimen comprised lung tumor tissue, sampled at surgery. The receptor source for this set is a female donor with early-stage non-small cell lung cancer.

This clonotype is classed as medium-sized (0.01 to 0.1%). This chain links TRBV9 with TRBJ2-1; TRBD2 aligns across 12 bases. Germline CDR1 reads SGDLS; CDR2 reads YYNGEE. The CDR3 loop spans 16 amino acids. The junction had 9 bases not matched to a gene; V was cut back by 3 bases and J by 8 bases. CDR3: CASSARGTSGLDEQFF. CDR3 in DNA: TGTGCCAGCAGCGCACGGGGGACTAGCGGGCTAGATGAGCAGTTCTTC.

The V gene is TRBV25-1, the J gene TRBJ2-1; 12 positions match TRBD2. Germline CDR1 is MGHDK and CDR2 is SYGVNS. V was pared by 2 bases and J by 6 bases, with 5 bases of the junction left unmatched. The CDR3 sequence is 16 residues long. CDR3: CASSEGLAGRINEQFF. DNA for the CDR3: TGTGCCAGCAGTGAAGGACTAGCGGGACGAATCAATGAGCAGTTCTTC.

By proportion, this clonotype is medium-sized. The J gene is TRBJ2-3, the V gene TRBV5-1, with D perhaps assigned TRBD1 or TRBD2 (5 bases each). The CDR3 spans 13 residues. Trimming took 4 bases from V and 5 from J, leaving 11 bases between them. From germline, CDR1 is SGHRS and CDR2 YFSETQ. The CDR3 sequence: CASSDGDRDTQYF. CDR3 sequence (DNA): TGCGCCAGCAGCGACGGGGACCGAGATACGCAGTATTTT.

In its sample, this clonotype is medium-sized. The chain employs TRBV10-3 and TRBJ2-7; D is possibly TRBD2 (6 bases). The V gene lost 1 base and the J gene lost 0 bases, with 7 bases spanning the gap. This CDR3 is built from 14 residues. The germline V gene has CDR1 ENHRY and CDR2 SYGVKD. The CDR3 loop is CAISELRDSYEQYF. DNA of the CDR3: TGTGCCATCAGTGAGTTGCGGGACTCCTACGAGCAGTACTTC.

This clonotype was recorded many times. This chain uses TRBV21-1 with TRBJ2-7. TRBV21-1 is a pseudogene. The CDR3 length is 19 residues. Here the CDR3 DNA reads TGTGCCAGCACCTCAAAGAAGTGGCTCGTGAGGGACTCTACCTACGAGCAGTACTTC. Residues: CASTSKKWLVRDSTYEQYF.

Ten or more counts support this clonotype. This chain uses TRBV5-1 with TRBJ2-1; 8 nucleotides agree with TRBD1. Per the germline V gene, CDR1 is SGHRS and CDR2 is YFSETQ. The CDR3 sequence is 13 residues long. Unmatched junction bases numbered 3, after V lost 5 bases and J lost 5 bases. The CDR3 here is CASRRGQDNEQFF. CDR3 nucleotide sequence: TGCGCCAGCAGACGGGGACAGGACAATGAGCAGTTCTTC.

This clonotype is labeled medium-sized. The chain employs TRBV6-1 and TRBJ2-2; no clear D. Germline V lookup: CDR1 MNHNS, CDR2 SASEGT. This CDR3 has 13 residues. With 4 bases removed from V and 5 bases from J, the gap between germline ends came to 8 bases. The CDR3 nucleotides read TGTGCCAGCAGTGTCAGCCAAACCGGGGAGCTGTTTTTT. It codes for CASSVSQTGELFF.

This clonotype was recorded at least ten times. The chain couples TRBV6-1 to TRBJ1-1; D not certain. Germline assignment: CDR1 MNHNS and CDR2 SASEGT. V dropped 7 bases and J dropped 6 bases, with 24 bases sitting between them. The CDR3 has 16 amino acids. CDR3 nucleotides: TGTGCCAGCACTAAAAGGTTCTGGGAACGAACACCTGAAGCTTTCTTT. Translation: CASTKRFWERTPEAFF.

The V call is TRBV20-1, the J call TRBJ1-1; 7 bases are a match to TRBD1. Germline V gives CDR1 DFQATT, CDR2 SNEGSKA (reference sequence). V shed 6 bases, J shed 8 bases, and the junction held 12 bases outside the gene matches. The CDR3 loop spans 13 amino acids. CDR3 residues: CSAPGQVLREAFF. CDR3 in DNA: TGCAGTGCCCCCGGACAGGTGCTTAGGGAAGCTTTCTTT.

This clonotype occurred many times. The J gene is TRBJ2-1, the V gene TRBV7-9, with D possibly TRBD2 on 6 matching bases. This CDR3 contains 15 residues. From germline, CDR1 is SEHNR and CDR2 FQNEAQ (reference sequence). V lost 3 bases and J 7 bases, leaving 16 bases between the germline ends. The CDR3 coding sequence is TGTGCCAGCAGCTTCCGGGACTCCGGGTATAATGAGCAGTTCTTC. Encoded protein: CASSFRDSGYNEQFF.

This clonotype is categorized as hyperexpanded. This rearrangement joins TRBV24-1 to TRBJ2-5, with D maybe TRBD1 (6 bases). Germline V gene sequence: CDR1 KGHDR, CDR2 SFDVKD. Trimming shortened V by 3 bases and J by 0 bases, and 10 bases separated the two germline ends. The CDR3 runs 15 residues. CDR3 protein: CATSDPTGHQETQYF. CDR3 coding DNA: TGTGCCACCAGTGATCCTACAGGGCACCAAGAGACCCAGTACTTC.

This clonotype is labeled medium-sized. The gene calls are TRBV10-3 and TRBJ1-2, with D possibly TRBD1 on 5 matching bases. The CDR3 spans 14 residues. V lost 0 bases, J lost 2 bases, and 7 bases lay in between. Germline values: CDR1 ENHRY, CDR2 SYGVKD. The CDR3 region is CAISESGTNYGYTF. The CDR3 DNA follows: TGTGCCATCAGTGAGTCGGGGACGAACTATGGCTACACCTTC.

The count of this clonotype is one. This chain joins TRBV20-1 and TRBJ2-1; 7 bases align to TRBD1. Germline V gives CDR1 DFQATT, CDR2 SNEGSKA (reference sequence). This CDR3 region has 14 residues. With 5 bases clipped from V and 5 bases from J, the junction kept 9 bases outside the gene matches. CDR3 in DNA: TGCAGTGCTCGAGGGACCCAGGGGGACAATGAGCAGTTCTTC. Translated: CSARGTQGDNEQFF.

This clonotype has ten or more counts. This sequence joins TRBV18 and TRBJ2-7, with D tentatively TRBD1 (6 bases). Germline CDR1 is KGHSH and CDR2 is LQKENI. Trimming stripped 2 bases from V and 6 bases from J, with 20 bases between. The CDR3 runs 16 residues. CDR3 in amino acids: CASSPDRMGWVSEQYF. DNA for the CDR3: TGTGCCAGCTCACCAGACAGGATGGGATGGGTAAGCGAGCAGTACTTC.

There are many counts of this clonotype. The gene calls are TRBV29-1 and TRBJ1-2; D not certain. Trimming took off 7 bases at V and 4 bases at J, with 16 bases between the two ends. CDR3 length: 13 amino acids. Germline V CDR1 and CDR2: SQVTM, ANQGSEA. CDR3 nucleotides: TGCAGCGGACTTGATTGGACTGGCTATGGCTACACCTTC. Residues: CSGLDWTGYGYTF.

This clonotype was observed many times. The V gene is TRBV19, the J gene TRBJ2-2; a weak D match, TRBD1 (6 bases). Germline V gives CDR1 LNHDA, CDR2 SQIVND (reference sequence). CDR3 length: 15 residues. The germline V and J ends were trimmed by 10 bases and 0 bases, with 15 bases remaining between them. CDR3 protein: CATASGTTNTGELFF. The CDR3 DNA follows: TGTGCCACGGCGTCCGGGACAACGAACACCGGGGAGCTGTTTTTT.

This clonotype was recorded many times. At one of its ends the junction is not consistent with the germline gene, which may arise from a read error. The CDR3 DNA is TGCTCCAGCAGCTTGGATGGGACAACTTCCCAGCCCCAGCATTTT. It yields the protein CSSSLDGTTSQPQHF. The rearrangement links TRBV5-1 to TRBJ1-5; D may be TRBD1 (6 bases). CDR1 and CDR2 (germline): SGHRS, YFSETQ. The CDR3 totals 15 residues.

This clonotype is termed medium-sized. The chain recombines TRBV29-1 with TRBJ1-2; TRBD1 aligns across 7 bases. The V and J ends lost 6 bases and 4 bases, in that order; junction bases with no gene match: 8. The CDR3 has 13 amino acids. CDR1 is SQVTM and CDR2 is ANQGSEA in the germline V gene. CDR3 loop: CSVGGGGGYGYTF. CDR3 in DNA: TGCAGCGTCGGGGGAGGGGGCGGCTATGGCTACACCTTC.

This clonotype was detected ten times or more. The chain combines TRBV29-1 with TRBJ1-3; TRBD1 is a possible D gene (5 bases). The germline V gene encodes CDR1 SQVTM and CDR2 ANQGSEA. The CDR3 has 14 residues. V was clipped by 5 bases and J by 2 bases, with 13 bases between them. DNA of the CDR3: TGCAGCGTTCAGGACATCTTGGCTGGAAACACCATATATTTT. Translated, it gives CSVQDILAGNTIYF. The full variable domain, completed using reference TRBV29-1 and TRBJ1-3, is SAVISQKPSRDICQRGTSLTIQCQVDSQVTMMFWYRQQPGQSLTLIATANQGSEATYESGFVIDKFPISRPNLTFSTLTVSNMSPEDSSIYLCSVQDILAGNTIYFGEGSWLTVV.

Relative to its sample, this clonotype is medium-sized. The V and J genes are TRBV10-1 and TRBJ2-1; no clear D gene. The CDR3 totals 14 residues. The germline gives CDR1 WNHNN, CDR2 SYGVQD (reference sequence). Trimming left V 4 bases short and J 2 bases short, with 9 bases between. CDR3 nucleotides: TGCGCCAGCAGTGTCCGGGCCGCCTACAATGAGCAGTTCTTC. Protein sequence: CASSVRAAYNEQFF.

This clonotype is judged medium-sized (0.01 to 0.1%). The V and J genes are TRBV29-1 and TRBJ2-7; D may be TRBD1 or TRBD2 (5 bases each). Germline assignment: CDR1 SQVTM and CDR2 ANQGSEA. CDR3 length: 15 amino acids. V dropped 0 bases and J dropped 3 bases, with 15 bases sitting between them. CDR3 sequence: CSVEDVEGLHYEQYF. CDR3 nucleotides: TGCAGCGTTGAAGATGTAGAGGGGCTCCACTACGAGCAGTACTTC.

The chain has TRBV12-3 or TRBV12-4 and TRBJ1-1; D is uncertain. V shed 6 bases and J shed 0 bases, with 14 bases lying between them. This CDR3 has 15 residues. Here the CDR3 DNA reads TGTGCCAGCAGGCCTCTCCCAGGTATGAACACTGAAGCTTTCTTT. It yields the protein CASRPLPGMNTEAFF.

This clonotype counts as medium-sized (0.01 to 0.1%). The chain couples TRBV7-2 to TRBJ1-5; 7 nucleotides line up with TRBD1. The CDR3 covers 14 residues. Germline values: CDR1 SGHTA, CDR2 FQGNSA. Unmatched junction bases numbered 6, after V lost 3 bases and J lost 7 bases. DNA of the CDR3: TGTGCCAGCAGCTTGGGACAGCCCGGACAGCCCCAGCATTTT. Residues: CASSLGQPGQPQHF.

By its share, this clonotype is medium-sized. This sequence joins TRBV25-1 and TRBJ2-7; 10 bases are a match to TRBD1. Germline V gene sequence: CDR1 MGHDK, CDR2 SYGVNS. The length of the CDR3 is 15 residues. J was trimmed by 6 bases and V by 6 bases; bases with no gene match: 11. The CDR3, as DNA: TGTGCCAGCAGGGCCGGGACAGGGGTATCGGGCGAGCAGTACTTC. It is translated as CASRAGTGVSGEQYF.